Presented here are 22 T cell receptor beta chains from one specimen sequenced in a study of cytomegalovirus exposure and HLA in healthy donors (dated by TCRdb to 2016 to 2017). Preparation of the library involved the immunoSEQ multiplex PCR assay. For the multiplex PCR, a mixture combining 60 forward primers for TCR Vbeta segments and 13 reverse primers for TCR Jbeta segments was used. This immuneACCESS table, as held by TCRdb, lists in-frame sequences with V and J called but not all clones. Of the missing ones, under half trace to an unresolved V gene in checked studies; the others have no known cause. The sample yields 200,000 to 250,000 clones; roughly 80% were counted once. Of the sample, 2.5% to 3% is held by the ten largest clones. The sample consisted of PBMCs. These receptors were taken from a man aged 30 to 39 in good health and CMV-seronegative.

The chain has TRBV27 and TRBJ2-2; no reliable D call. Germline V gene lookup returns CDR1 MNHEY and CDR2 SMNVEV (reference sequence). The CDR3 spans 12 residues. The V and J ends lost 4 bases and 6 bases respectively, with 6 bases between them. The CDR3 region is CASSSPPGELFF. CDR3 coding DNA: TGTGCCAGCAGTTCCCCTCCCGGGGAGCTGTTTTTT.

The chain is built from TRBV11-3 and TRBJ2-7, with a weak D call TRBD2 (6 bases). Germline assignment: CDR1 SGHNT and CDR2 YENEEA. The CDR3 consists of 13 residues. V lost 4 bases to trimming and J lost 7 bases, with 14 bases between them. CDR3 nucleotide sequence: TGTGCCAGCAGCTCCGGGCGGGGCGGGGAGCAGTACTTC. It specifies CASSSGRGGEQYF. Drawing the rest from reference TRBV11-3 and TRBJ2-7, the complete variable domain is EAGVVQSPRYKIIEKKQPVAFWCNPISGHNTLYWYLQNLGQGPELLIRYENEEAVDDSQLPKDRFSAERLKGVDSTLKIQPAELGDSAVYLCASSSGRGGEQYFGPGTRLTVT.

This clone has a single count. As DNA, the CDR3 is TGTGCCAGCAGCTTAGATGGGACAGGGACTGGAAACACCATATATTTT. Protein: CASSLDGTGTGNTIYF. The V call is TRBV7-2, the J call TRBJ1-3; 9 bases agree with TRBD1. The germline gives CDR1 SGHTA, CDR2 FQGNSA. V was pared by 1 base and J by 2 bases, with 3 bases of the junction left unmatched. This CDR3 is 16 amino acids long.

The chain joins TRBV11-3 to TRBJ2-1; 12 bases align to TRBD2. V trimming: 5 bases; J trimming: 6 bases; junction bases outside the gene matches: 5. The CDR3 loop spans 15 amino acids. CDR1 SGHNT and CDR2 YENEEA come from the germline V gene. In nucleotides, the CDR3 is TGTGCCAGCAGCCTAGGGACTAGCGGGTTCAATGAGCAGTTCTTC. Protein sequence: CASSLGTSGFNEQFF.

This clone was detected only once. V usage is TRBV28 and J usage is TRBJ1-2; TRBD1 matches at 7 bases. The CDR3 is 13 residues long. The junction had 5 bases not matched to a gene; V was cut back by 5 bases and J by 5 bases. The germline CDR1 and CDR2 sequences are MDHEN and SYDVKM. The CDR3 bases are TGTGCCAGCAGTGAGGGGACAGTTTATGGCTACACCTTC. It encodes CASSEGTVYGYTF.

This clone was observed a handful of times. The chain joins TRBV7-6 to TRBJ1-1; D is ambiguous. V lost 0 bases to trimming and J lost 1 base, with 15 bases between them. This CDR3 comprises 17 residues. CDR1 and CDR2 (germline): SGHVS, FNYEAQ. The CDR3 nucleotides are TGTGCCAGCAGCTTAGCCTTGAGGAAGGAGAGGAACACTGAAGCTTTCTTT. Amino acid sequence: CASSLALRKERNTEAFF. The full variable domain, rest sourced from reference TRBV7-6 and TRBJ1-1, is GAGVSQSPRYKVTKRGQDVALRCDPISGHVSLYWYRQALGQGPEFLTYFNYEAQQDKSGLPNDRFSAERPEGSISTLTIQRTEQRDSAMYRCASSLALRKERNTEAFFGQGTRLTVV.

The chain has TRBV14 and TRBJ2-1, with D perhaps matching TRBD1 (6 bases). With 5 bases removed from V and 13 bases from J, the gap between germline ends came to 12 bases. Germline V CDR1 and CDR2: SGHDN, FVKESK. The CDR3 covers 11 residues. The DNA of the CDR3 is TGTGCCAGCAGCGCTGGACAGAGACAGTTCTTC. Protein sequence: CASSAGQRQFF. The whole variable domain, filled in from reference TRBV14 and TRBJ2-1, reads EAGVTQFPSHSVIEKGQTVTLRCDPISGHDNLYWYRRVMGKEIKFLLHFVKESKQDESGMPNNRFLAERTGGTYSTLKVQPAELEDSGVYFCASSAGQRQFFGPGTRLTVL.

The rearrangement links TRBV5-1 to TRBJ2-7, with 9 nucleotides matching TRBD1. The germline V gene encodes CDR1 SGHRS and CDR2 YFSETQ. The CDR3 length is 12 residues. Trimming cost V 7 bases and J 2 bases; bases outside gene matches: 1. The CDR3 coding sequence is TGCGCCAGCGGACAGGGGACCTACGAGCAGTACTTC. Translated: CASGQGTYEQYF.

The J gene is TRBJ1-2, the V gene TRBV28, with no clear D. The CDR3 has 13 residues. Trimming removed 3 bases at V and 2 bases at J, with 7 bases between. The germline V gene has CDR1 MDHEN and CDR2 SYDVKM. CDR3 nucleotides: TGTGCCAGCAGTTTTGGGCAGAACTATGGCTACACCTTC. It yields the protein CASSFGQNYGYTF.

The chain links TRBV7-3 to TRBJ2-2; 7 nucleotides line up with TRBD2. V lost 5 bases to trimming and J lost 1 base; unmatched junction nucleotides: 7. Germline V gene sequence: CDR1 SGHTA, CDR2 FQGTGA. This CDR3 has 16 residues. The CDR3 region is CASSDLAGVNTGELFF. The CDR3 nucleotides read TGTGCCAGCAGCGATCTCGCGGGGGTGAACACCGGGGAGCTGTTTTTT.

This rearrangement joins TRBV6-1 to TRBJ2-7; 15 nucleotides agree with TRBD2. The CDR3 totals 16 residues. The V gene end was trimmed by 1 base and the J gene end by 4 bases; junction bases not matched to a gene: 2. Germline loops: CDR1 MNHNS, CDR2 SASEGT. The CDR3 loop reads CASSEEGLAGGYEQYF. CDR3 nucleotides: TGTGCCAGCAGTGAAGAGGGACTAGCGGGGGGATACGAGCAGTACTTC.

The chain uses TRBV2 and TRBJ2-3; perhaps TRBD1 as D (6 bases). V lost 1 base and J 2 bases, leaving 13 bases between the germline ends. From germline, CDR1 is SNHLY and CDR2 FYNNEI. The CDR3 has 16 amino acids. The CDR3 DNA sequence: TGTGCCAGCAGTGAAGAAGTAGGGGGTTCCACAGATACGCAGTATTTT. This translates into CASSEEVGGSTDTQYF. Using reference TRBV2 and TRBJ2-3 for the parts outside the CDR3, the full variable domain is EPEVTQTPSHQVTQMGQEVILRCVPISNHLYFYWYRQILGQKVEFLVSFYNNEISEKSEIFDDQFSVERPDGSNFTLKIRSTKLEDSAMYFCASSEEVGGSTDTQYFGPGTRLTVL.

The rearrangement links TRBV27 to TRBJ2-7, with 8 bases fitting TRBD1. The CDR3 contains 13 residues. Losses at the gene ends were 6 bases for V and 3 bases for J; bases not matched to a gene: 4. Per germline, CDR1 MNHEY and CDR2 SMNVEV (reference sequence). DNA of the CDR3: TGTGCCAGCAGAGAGGGGACAGGCTACGAGCAGTACTTC. The encoded protein is CASREGTGYEQYF.

The sample holds a few counts of this clone. This rearrangement joins TRBV18 to TRBJ2-3, with D possibly matching TRBD2 (5 bases). V gave up 6 bases and J gave up 6 bases, with 13 bases separating them. The CDR3 totals 13 residues. Germline V gives CDR1 KGHSH, CDR2 LQKENI. The CDR3 reads CASSTLRADTQYF. The CDR3 DNA reads TGTGCCAGCTCCACGCTGAGGGCGGATACGCAGTATTTT.

The rearrangement uses TRBV7-9 and TRBJ1-6, with TRBD1 matching over 7 bases. The CDR3 loop spans 16 amino acids. V trimming: 1 base; J trimming: 7 bases; junction bases outside the gene matches: 7. CDR1 and CDR2 (germline): SEHNR, FQNEAQ (reference sequence). CDR3 protein: CASSLDRGSKNSPLHF. The CDR3 region has the DNA TGTGCCAGCAGCTTAGACAGGGGAAGTAAAAATTCACCCCTCCACTTT.

The table lists this clone with a few counts. J is TRBJ2-7 and V is TRBV7-2; a weak D match, TRBD1 (5 bases). The germline V gene has CDR1 SGHTA and CDR2 FQGNSA. This CDR3 contains 15 residues. V lost 2 bases and J lost 4, with 15 bases in between. CDR3 in DNA: TGTGCCAGCAGCTTAAAGCAGACAGTTGAGTACGAGCAGTACTTC. Protein sequence: CASSLKQTVEYEQYF.

The chain recombines TRBV21-1 with TRBJ1-5; the table's TRBD1 call for D was not verified on the DNA. TRBV21-1 is shown as a pseudogene. The CDR3 loop spans 15 amino acids. DNA of the CDR3: TGTGCCAGCAGCCAGTGGGGCGGATACAATCAGCCCCAGCATTTT. Translating it yields CASSQWGGYNQPQHF.

J is TRBJ2-5 and V is TRBV4-1; a weak D match, TRBD2 (7 bases). CDR1 MGHRA and CDR2 YSYEKL come from the germline V gene. The V end was cut by 1 base, the J end by 7 bases, with 19 bases between. This CDR3 comprises 16 residues. The CDR3 spells CASSQGWRGGNGTQYF. The DNA of the CDR3 is TGCGCCAGCAGCCAAGGTTGGAGGGGGGGCAATGGGACCCAGTACTTC.

The rearrangement joins TRBV5-1 to TRBJ2-2, with a tentative D call TRBD2 (8 bases). The ends were cut back, 7 bases at V and 4 bases at J, with 14 bases in the middle. Germline loops: CDR1 SGHRS, CDR2 YFSETQ. CDR3 size: 14 residues. The CDR3 region is CASETGTSTGELFF. The CDR3 nucleotides read TGCGCCAGCGAGACAGGGACTAGCACCGGGGAGCTGTTTTTT.

The genes are TRBV9 and TRBJ1-1; D perhaps matches TRBD1 (6 bases). This CDR3 spans 14 amino acids. The germline CDR1 and CDR2 sequences are SGDLS and YYNGEE. Trimming shortened V by 0 bases and J by 6 bases, and 12 bases separated the two germline ends. In nucleotides, the CDR3 is TGTGCCAGCAGCGTAGTGGTAGGGGGGGCTGAAGCTTTCTTT. Translating gives CASSVVVGGAEAFF.

This clone has only a few counts. The chain joins TRBV6-4 to TRBJ2-3; D may be TRBD2 (5 bases). V was shortened by 2 bases and J by 1 base, with 7 bases between the two germline ends. CDR3 size: 14 residues. Germline lookup yields CDR1 MRHNA and CDR2 SNTAGT. The chain's CDR3 is CASSDNGGTDTQYF. CDR3 DNA: TGTGCCAGCAGTGACAACGGGGGCACAGATACGCAGTATTTT.

The chain couples TRBV2 to TRBJ1-3, with a possible D match to TRBD1 (5 bases). V lost 8 bases, J lost 5 bases, and 16 bases lay in between. Germline CDR1 is SNHLY and CDR2 is FYNNEI. This CDR3 has 14 residues. CDR3 in amino acids: CASYHGGVRNTIYF. The CDR3 DNA reads TGTGCCAGCTATCATGGGGGGGTGCGAAACACCATATATTTT.